This is a list of T cell receptor beta chains from one sample in a study of cytomegalovirus exposure and HLA in healthy donors. The table came from immunoSEQ multiplex PCR; TCRdb's copy has only in-frame clones and leaves some out. The data hold around 250,000 clones, with around 91% observed a single time. Sequenced: PBMCs. The receptors were sampled from a woman in her twenties or thirties in good health and CMV-seronegative. CDR3s include the opening cysteine and the closing phenylalanine or tryptophan. The order of the fields is CDR3 protein, CDR3 DNA, V gene, D gene, clone size, J gene. D genes are given only for firm matches. Not every row has a clone size; where given, it reads once, few, many or a size class.

CDR3: CASSSGLDTGELFF; DNA: TGTGCCAGCAGCTCGGGACTTGACACCGGGGAGCTGTTTTTT; V: TRBV7-8; D: .; size: .; J: TRBJ2-2
CDR3: CASSLQGIGNTIYF; DNA: TGTGCCAGCAGTTTACAGGGTATCGGAAACACCATATATTTT; V: TRBV27; D: .; size: .; J: TRBJ1-3
CDR3: CASSATGTGIHEQYF; DNA: TGTGCCAGCAGTGCTACCGGGACAGGGATCCACGAGCAGTACTTC; V: TRBV28; D: TRBD1; size: .; J: TRBJ2-7
CDR3: CASGLTGSPYEQYF; DNA: TGTGCTAGTGGTTTGACAGGGTCACCCTACGAGCAGTACTTC; V: TRBV12-5; D: .; size: .; J: TRBJ2-7
CDR3: CASSLWTTDTQYF; DNA: TGTGCCAGCAGTTTATGGACCACAGATACGCAGTATTTT; V: TRBV27; D: .; size: .; J: TRBJ2-3
CDR3: CASSSLLEADEQFF; DNA: TGTGCCAGCAGCTCGCTACTAGAGGCGGATGAGCAGTTCTTC; V: TRBV7-9; D: .; size: once; J: TRBJ2-1
CDR3: CASSPRADSGYTF; DNA: TGTGCCAGCAGCCCGCGGGCGGATAGTGGCTACACCTTC; V: TRBV7-3; D: .; size: .; J: TRBJ1-2
CDR3: CASSILGHPNTGELFF; DNA: TGTGCCAGTAGTATCCTTGGACACCCGAACACCGGGGAGCTGTTTTTT; V: TRBV19; D: .; size: .; J: TRBJ2-2
CDR3: CASRLAGGRGANEQFF; DNA: TGTGCCAGCAGGCTCGCTGGGGGCAGGGGGGCTAATGAGCAGTTCTTC; V: TRBV28; D: .; size: .; J: TRBJ2-1
CDR3: CASSQDPIQGWVSAETQYF; DNA: TGTGCCAGCAGCCAAGATCCGATACAGGGTTGGGTTAGTGCCGAGACCCAGTACTTC; V: TRBV14; D: .; size: .; J: TRBJ2-5
CDR3: CASKAGGNTGELFF; DNA: TGTGCCAGCAAGGCAGGGGGAAACACCGGGGAGCTGTTTTTT; V: TRBV2; D: TRBD1; size: .; J: TRBJ2-2
CDR3: CASSSIGGASRETQYF; DNA: TGTGCCAGCAGTTCGATAGGGGGCGCGTCTCGAGAGACCCAGTACTTC; V: TRBV27; D: TRBD1; size: .; J: TRBJ2-5
CDR3: CAISGGAYGYTF; DNA: TGTGCCATCAGCGGCGGGGCCTATGGCTACACCTTC; V: TRBV10-3; D: .; size: .; J: TRBJ1-2
CDR3: CASSSLQGRRDEKLFF; DNA: TGTGCCAGCAGTTCCTTACAGGGAAGAAGGGATGAAAAACTGTTTTTT; V: TRBV28; D: .; size: .; J: TRBJ1-4
CDR3: CASRGQGAIEAEQYF; DNA: TGTGCCAGCAGGGGACAGGGGGCGATTGAAGCCGAGCAGTACTTC; V: TRBV6-5; D: TRBD1; size: .; J: TRBJ2-7
CDR3: CASSLMGQETQYF; DNA: TGTGCCAGCAGCTTGATGGGGCAAGAGACCCAGTACTTC; V: TRBV5-4; D: .; size: .; J: TRBJ2-5
CDR3: CASSQDRGIGELFF; DNA: TGTGCCAGCAGCCAAGACAGGGGAATCGGGGAGCTGTTTTTT; V: TRBV4-2; D: .; size: few; J: TRBJ2-2
CDR3: CASSLGPSLTNTGELFF; DNA: TGTGCCAGCAGCTTGGGGCCTAGCCTTACGAACACCGGGGAGCTGTTTTTT; V: TRBV5-4; D: .; size: .; J: TRBJ2-2
CDR3: CASRWDRGSLQPQHF; DNA: TGTGCCAGTAGATGGGACAGGGGCTCTCTTCAGCCCCAGCATTTT; V: TRBV19; D: TRBD1; size: .; J: TRBJ1-5
CDR3: CASSPYGGQGAVQPQHF; DNA: TGTGCCAGTAGTCCATATGGGGGACAGGGAGCGGTTCAGCCCCAGCATTTT; V: TRBV19; D: TRBD1; size: .; J: TRBJ1-5
CDR3: CAISSITEQYF; DNA: TGTGCCATCAGTAGCATAACCGAGCAGTACTTC; V: TRBV10-3; D: .; size: .; J: TRBJ2-7
CDR3: CASSPPLRTDTQYF; DNA: TGTGCCAGCAGTCCGCCGCTACGCACAGATACGCAGTATTTT; V: TRBV27; D: .; size: .; J: TRBJ2-3
CDR3: CASSPTGIYEQYF; DNA: TGTGCCAGCTCACCGACAGGTATCTACGAGCAGTACTTC; V: TRBV18; D: .; size: many; J: TRBJ2-7
CDR3: CASSFGLLNTEAFF; DNA: TGTGCCAGCAGCTTTGGTCTTCTGAACACTGAAGCTTTCTTT; V: TRBV11-2; D: .; size: .; J: TRBJ1-1
CDR3: CASSAGSGELFF; DNA: TGCGCCAGCAGCGCAGGATCCGGGGAGCTGTTTTTT; V: TRBV5-1; D: .; size: .; J: TRBJ2-2